The table lists the clone carrying this T cell receptor (beta chain) with many counts. Time point in this sample: newly diagnosed GD, antithyroid drugs for less than 3 months. PBMCs were the source of the RNA used for TCR sequencing. Trimming stripped 5 bases from V and 0 bases from J, with 20 bases between. Germline CDR1 is MDHEN and CDR2 is SYDVKM. The CDR3 consists of 18 residues. The sample is drawn from a study of regulatory T cells in long-lasting Graves disease. Arm-PCR with iRepertoire HTBI primers amplified the CDR3 regions for these TCR beta libraries. TCRdb reprocessed the multiplex PCR reads with MiXCR, giving one entry per CDR3 protein. The sample has about 210,000 distinct CDR3 sequences; roughly 18% are singletons. These data were also reused for a study on T cells in Graves' hyperthyroidism and ophthalmopathy. That paper notes: Those patients with uncontrolled infection, other autoimmune disease, pregnancy or lactation were excluded. The study used the HTBI primer set for a first-round RT-PCR of the TCR CDR3.

The chain is built from TRBV28 and TRBJ2-4, with D possibly TRBD2 on 7 matching bases. The sample in question was peripheral blood mononuclear cells (PBMCs), obtained at new diagnosis, from a patient treated with antithyroid drugs. The TCR originated in a young woman with Graves disease. The CDR3 sequence: CASSPEGGGVIAKNIQYF. The CDR3 DNA follows: TGTGCCAGCAGTCCGGAGGGAGGGGGGGTAATAGCCAAAAACATTCAGTACTTC.